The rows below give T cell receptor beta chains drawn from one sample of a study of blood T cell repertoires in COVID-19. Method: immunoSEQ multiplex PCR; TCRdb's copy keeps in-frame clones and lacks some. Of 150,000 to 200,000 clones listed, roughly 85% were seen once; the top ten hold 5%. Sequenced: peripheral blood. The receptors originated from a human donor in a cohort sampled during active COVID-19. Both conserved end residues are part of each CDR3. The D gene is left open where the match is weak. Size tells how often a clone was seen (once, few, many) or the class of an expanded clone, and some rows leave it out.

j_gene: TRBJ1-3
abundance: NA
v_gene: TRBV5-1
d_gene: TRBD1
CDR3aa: CASSPGQGGGNTIYF
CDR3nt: TGCGCCAGCAGCCCGGGACAGGGGGGAGGAAACACCATATATTTT

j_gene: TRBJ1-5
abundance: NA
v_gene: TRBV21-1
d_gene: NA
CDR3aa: CASSGGGQPQHF
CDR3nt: TGTGCCAGCAGCGGGGGGGGTCAGCCCCAGCATTTT

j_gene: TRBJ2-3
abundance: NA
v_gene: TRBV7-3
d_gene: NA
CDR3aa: CASSTYGGPTDTQYF
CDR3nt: TGTGCCAGCAGCACCTACGGGGGGCCCACAGATACGCAGTATTTT

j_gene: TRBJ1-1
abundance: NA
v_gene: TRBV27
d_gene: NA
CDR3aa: CASSELGKNTEAFF
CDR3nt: TGTGCCAGCAGTGAGCTCGGGAAGAACACTGAAGCTTTCTTT

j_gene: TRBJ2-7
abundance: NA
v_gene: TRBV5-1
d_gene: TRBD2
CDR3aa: CASSLEGLERSEQYF
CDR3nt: TGCGCCAGCAGCTTGGAGGGACTAGAGAGAAGCGAGCAGTACTTC

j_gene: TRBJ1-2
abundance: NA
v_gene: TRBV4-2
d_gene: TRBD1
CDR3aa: CASSYWTGSNYGYTF
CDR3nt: TGTGCCAGCAGCTACTGGACAGGGAGTAACTATGGCTACACCTTC

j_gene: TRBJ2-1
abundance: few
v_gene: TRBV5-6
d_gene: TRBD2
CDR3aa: CASSLRLAGTNEQFF
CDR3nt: TGTGCCAGCAGCTTGAGACTAGCGGGTACCAATGAGCAGTTCTTC

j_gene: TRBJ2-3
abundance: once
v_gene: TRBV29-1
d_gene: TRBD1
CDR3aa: CSVEPRDRHTDTQYF
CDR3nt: TGCAGCGTTGAACCCCGGGACAGGCACACAGATACGCAGTATTTT

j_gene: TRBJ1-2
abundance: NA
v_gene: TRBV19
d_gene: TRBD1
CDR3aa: CASSPQDRGPYGYTF
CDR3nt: TGTGCCAGTAGTCCCCAGGACAGGGGGCCCTATGGCTACACCTTC

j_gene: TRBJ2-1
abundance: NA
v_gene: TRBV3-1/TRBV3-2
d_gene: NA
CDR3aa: CASSQDVRTNNEQFF
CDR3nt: TGTGCCAGCAGCCAAGATGTCCGGACAAACAATGAGCAGTTCTTC

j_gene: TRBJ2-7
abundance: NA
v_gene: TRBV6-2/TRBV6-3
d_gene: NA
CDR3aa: CASSYSRSYEQYF
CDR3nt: TGTGCCAGCAGTTACTCGAGAAGCTACGAGCAGTACTTC

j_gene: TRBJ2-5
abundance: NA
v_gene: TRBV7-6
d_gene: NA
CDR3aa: CASSLRPEGETQYF
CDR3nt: TGTGCCAGCAGCTTAAGACCAGAGGGAGAGACCCAGTACTTC

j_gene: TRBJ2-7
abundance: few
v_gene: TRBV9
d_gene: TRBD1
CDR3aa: CASSVAPGQGRDEQYF
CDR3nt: TGTGCCAGCAGCGTAGCTCCAGGACAGGGGAGGGACGAGCAGTACTTC

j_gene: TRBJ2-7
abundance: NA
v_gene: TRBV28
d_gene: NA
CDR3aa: CASSFRARGYEQYF
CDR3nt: TGTGCCAGCAGTTTCAGGGCCAGGGGTTACGAGCAGTACTTC

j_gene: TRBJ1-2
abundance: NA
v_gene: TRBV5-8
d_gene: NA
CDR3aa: CASSLVNRNYGYTF
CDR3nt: TGTGCCAGCAGCTTGGTTAACAGGAACTATGGCTACACCTTC

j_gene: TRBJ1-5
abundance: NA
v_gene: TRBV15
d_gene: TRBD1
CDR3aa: CATSREWGQGDNQPQHF
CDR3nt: TGTGCCACCAGCAGGGAGTGGGGACAGGGGGACAATCAGCCCCAGCATTTT

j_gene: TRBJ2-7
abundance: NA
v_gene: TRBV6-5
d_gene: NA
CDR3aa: CASSPNWWGGNEQYF
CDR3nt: TGTGCCAGCAGCCCGAACTGGTGGGGGGGCAACGAGCAGTACTTC

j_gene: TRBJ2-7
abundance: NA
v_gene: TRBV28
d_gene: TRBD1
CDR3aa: CASSFPGTGTYEQYF
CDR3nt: TGTGCCAGCAGTTTTCCCGGGACAGGAACCTACGAGCAGTACTTC

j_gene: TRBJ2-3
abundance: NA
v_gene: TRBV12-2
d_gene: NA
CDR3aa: CASPLPRGWREGTDTQYF
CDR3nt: TGTGCAAGTCCCTTACCGCGCGGGTGGAGGGAAGGGACAGATACGCAGTATTTT

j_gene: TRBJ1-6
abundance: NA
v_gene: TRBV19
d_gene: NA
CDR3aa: CASSIRSSSYNSPLHF
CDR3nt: TGTGCCAGTAGTATTCGGAGTAGCTCCTATAATTCACCCCTCCACTTT

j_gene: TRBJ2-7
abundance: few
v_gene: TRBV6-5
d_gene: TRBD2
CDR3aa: CAITTSGRDQQYF
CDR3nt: TGTGCCATCACGACTAGCGGGAGGGACCAGCAGTACTTC

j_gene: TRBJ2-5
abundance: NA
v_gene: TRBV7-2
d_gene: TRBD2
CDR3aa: CASSLNPSGTSWGETQYF
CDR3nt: TGTGCCAGCAGCTTAAACCCATCCGGGACTAGCTGGGGGGAGACCCAGTACTTC

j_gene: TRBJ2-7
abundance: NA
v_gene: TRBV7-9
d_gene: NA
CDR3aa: CASSLAEYEQYF
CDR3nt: TGTGCCAGCAGCTTAGCGGAGTACGAGCAGTACTTC

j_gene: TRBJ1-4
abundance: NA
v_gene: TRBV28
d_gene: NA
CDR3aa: CASSLIAVHEKLFF
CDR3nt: TGTGCCAGCAGTTTGATAGCGGTGCATGAAAAACTGTTTTTT

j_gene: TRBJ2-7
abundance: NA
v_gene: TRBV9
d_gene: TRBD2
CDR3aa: CASSASGGSSYEQYF
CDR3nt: TGTGCCAGCAGCGCCTCGGGGGGGAGCTCCTACGAGCAGTACTTC

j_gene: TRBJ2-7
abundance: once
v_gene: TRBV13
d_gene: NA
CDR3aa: CASSFQAGILPYEQYF
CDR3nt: TGTGCCAGCAGCTTTCAGGCGGGAATTCTCCCCTACGAGCAGTACTTC

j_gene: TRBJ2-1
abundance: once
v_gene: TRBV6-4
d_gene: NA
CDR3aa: CASSDGVGQLDEQFF
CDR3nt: TGTGCCAGCAGTGACGGGGTGGGGCAGCTTGATGAGCAGTTCTTC

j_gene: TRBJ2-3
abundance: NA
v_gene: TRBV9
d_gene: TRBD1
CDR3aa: CASSVEQGTQYF
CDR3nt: TGTGCCAGCAGCGTAGAACAGGGGACGCAGTATTTT

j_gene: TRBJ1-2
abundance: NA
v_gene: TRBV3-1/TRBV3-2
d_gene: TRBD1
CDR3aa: CASNTGGADYGYTF
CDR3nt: TGTGCCAGCAACACAGGGGGCGCCGACTATGGCTACACCTTC

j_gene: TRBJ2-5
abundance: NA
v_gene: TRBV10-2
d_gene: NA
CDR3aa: CASSVTGPWETQYF
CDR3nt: TGCGCCAGCAGTGTGACAGGACCCTGGGAGACCCAGTACTTC

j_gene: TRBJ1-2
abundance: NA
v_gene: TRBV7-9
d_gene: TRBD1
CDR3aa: CASSPRTGNVDYGYTF
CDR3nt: TGTGCCAGCAGCCCGAGGACAGGGAACGTGGACTATGGCTACACCTTC

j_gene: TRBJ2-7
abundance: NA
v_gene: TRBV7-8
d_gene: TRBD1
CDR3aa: CASSLGGQGTYEQYF
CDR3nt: TGTGCCAGCAGCTTAGGGGGACAGGGGACTTACGAGCAGTACTTC

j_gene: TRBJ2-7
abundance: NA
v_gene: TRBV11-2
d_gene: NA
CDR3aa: CASSLGGDYEQYF
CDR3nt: TGTGCCAGCAGCTTAGGGGGGGACTACGAGCAGTACTTC

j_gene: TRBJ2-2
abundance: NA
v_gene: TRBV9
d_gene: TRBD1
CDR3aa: CASSVSPGTGITGELFF
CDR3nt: TGTGCCAGCAGCGTATCGCCTGGGACAGGGATAACCGGGGAGCTGTTTTTT